Detailed here is one T cell receptor beta chain. The V gene end was trimmed by 4 bases and the J gene end by 11 bases; junction bases not matched to a gene: 3. The CDR3 spans 14 residues. Per the germline V gene, CDR1 is MDHEN and CDR2 is SYDVKM. The method was immunoSEQ multiplex PCR; TCRdb's version includes in-frame clones alone and lacks a portion of them. Here the sample spans 250,000 to 350,000 clones, almost 90% being singletons. These data originate in a study of blood T cell repertoires in COVID-19. V is TRBV28 and J is TRBJ1-6; 12 nucleotides line up with TRBD1. Source material: peripheral blood. The receptor's source is a woman aged 25 to 45 with COVID-19, enrolled during active disease. CDR3 DNA: TGTGCCAGCAGTTCCGGGACAGGGGGCACACCCCTCCACTTT. This codes for CASSSGTGGTPLHF.